These 20 T cell receptor beta chains came from one sample sequenced in a study of blood T cell repertoires in COVID-19. The assay was immunoSEQ multiplex PCR, and TCRdb's table has in-frame clones only and misses some. The sample shows more than 80,000 clones, roughly 88% of them seen only once. The sequenced sample consisted of peripheral blood. These receptors were obtained from an elderly woman with COVID-19, enrolled during active disease.

The CDR3 spells CSVGLAGRRETQYF. For the CDR3, the DNA is TGCAGCGTGGGACTAGCGGGTAGGCGAGAGACCCAGTACTTC. The chain uses TRBV29-1 and TRBJ2-5; TRBD2 matches at 12 bases. The length of the CDR3 is 14 residues. V shed 6 bases, J shed 4 bases, and the junction held 6 bases outside the gene matches. Germline V gene sequence: CDR1 SQVTM, CDR2 ANQGSEA.

This rearrangement joins TRBV6-4 to TRBJ1-2, with TRBD1 as a possible D gene (6 bases). Germline CDR1 and CDR2: MRHNA and SNTAGT. The length of the CDR3 is 14 residues. Trimming removed 3 bases from V and 2 bases from J, with 10 bases in between. The CDR3 DNA reads as TGTGCCAGCAGTGAACAGGGCGACAACTATGGCTACACCTTC. Amino acids: CASSEQGDNYGYTF.

The chain uses TRBV5-4 and TRBJ2-5; 8 bases line up with TRBD2. CDR3 length equals 15 residues. J gave up 5 bases and V 0 bases, and 6 bases lay outside the gene matches. Germline values: CDR1 SGHNT, CDR2 YYREEE (reference sequence). CDR3 sequence: CASSLGGTRVETQYF. As DNA, the CDR3 is TGTGCCAGCAGCTTGGGAGGGACTAGGGTGGAGACCCAGTACTTC.

This sequence joins TRBV10-3 and TRBJ2-3; a weak D match, TRBD1 (5 bases). The CDR3 runs 14 residues. Germline CDR1 reads ENHRY; CDR2 reads SYGVKD. Trimming left V 0 bases short and J 6 bases short, with 10 bases between. DNA for the CDR3: TGTGCCATCAGTGAGTCGACAGTTGAGGATACGCAGTATTTT. It codes for CAISESTVEDTQYF.

This chain links TRBV2 with TRBJ1-1, with a possible D match to TRBD1 (6 bases). CDR3 length equals 14 residues. V was trimmed by 5 bases and J by 1 base, leaving 11 bases between them. The germline CDR1 and CDR2 sequences are SNHLY and FYNNEI. The CDR3: CASSSTGSNTEAFF. CDR3 nucleotides: TGTGCCAGCAGTTCCACAGGGTCGAACACTGAAGCTTTCTTT.

The chain employs TRBV6-1 and TRBJ1-5; D is possibly TRBD1 (6 bases). Germline-derived CDR1 and CDR2 are MNHNS and SASEGT. V gave up 7 bases and J gave up 3 bases, with 16 bases separating them. The CDR3 totals 15 residues. The CDR3 DNA reads as TGTGCCAGCAAGGGTGGCGGGGGGCCCAATCAGCCCCAGCATTTT. As protein: CASKGGGGPNQPQHF.

This chain links TRBV30 with TRBJ2-3; tentatively, D is TRBD2 (6 bases). The length of the CDR3 is 15 residues. Trimming removed 0 bases from V and 3 bases from J, with 13 bases in between. CDR1 is GTSNPN, CDR2 SVGIG, per germline (reference sequence). The CDR3 region has the DNA TGTGCCTGGAGTGTTTCGGGGGAGAGGACAGATACGCAGTATTTT. Translated, it gives CAWSVSGERTDTQYF.

The chain links TRBV7-2 to TRBJ2-7; 8 positions match TRBD1. The CDR3 runs to 14 residues. V gave up 4 bases and J gave up 0 bases; unmatched junction bases: 2. Germline values: CDR1 SGHTA, CDR2 FQGNSA. The CDR3 DNA reads TGTGCCAGCAGCTCCCAGGGGGCCTCCTACGAGCAGTACTTC. Its protein product is CASSSQGASYEQYF.

The chain joins TRBV19 to TRBJ1-5; the D is unclear. Germline V gene sequence: CDR1 LNHDA, CDR2 SQIVND (reference sequence). The V gene lost 9 bases and the J gene lost 3 bases, with 6 bases spanning the gap. The CDR3 loop spans 11 amino acids. CDR3 coding DNA: TGTGCCAGGAGCAACAATCAGCCCCAGCATTTT. Protein: CARSNNQPQHF.

This clone has just one count. V gene TRBV18 combines with J gene TRBJ2-1; TRBD2 agrees at 10 bases. Per germline, CDR1 KGHSH and CDR2 LQKENI. This CDR3 contains 17 residues. Unmatched junction bases numbered 12, after V lost 3 bases and J lost 7 bases. CDR3 nucleotide sequence: TGTGCCAGCTCACCTCTCGGGACTAGCGCGGGAGGAAATGAGCAGTTCTTC. This translates into CASSPLGTSAGGNEQFF.

J is TRBJ1-1 and V is TRBV4-1; TRBD1 matches at 11 bases. The CDR3 is 16 residues long. Germline loops: CDR1 MGHRA, CDR2 YSYEKL. The ends lost 3 bases at V and 5 bases at J; junction bases unmatched: 8. The CDR3, as DNA: TGCGCCAGCAGCCAGATGGACAGGGGGCTGGGGACTGAAGCTTTCTTT. Its translation: CASSQMDRGLGTEAFF.

The chain carries TRBV5-1 and TRBJ2-3; TRBD2 matches at 8 bases. Germline CDR1 is SGHRS and CDR2 is YFSETQ. Germline trimming cut 2 bases from V and 4 bases from J; bases unmatched to any gene: 6. This CDR3 is built from 15 residues. The chain's CDR3 is CASSLLAGRADTQYF. In DNA, the CDR3 is TGCGCCAGCAGCTTATTAGCGGGGCGGGCAGATACGCAGTATTTT.

V usage is TRBV30 and J usage is TRBJ2-7; D might be TRBD2 (6 bases). The CDR3 totals 13 residues. Trimming pared 1 base from V and 6 bases from J, leaving 13 bases between. From germline, CDR1 is GTSNPN and CDR2 SVGIG (reference sequence). CDR3 sequence: CAWSGFSGGEQYF. The CDR3 DNA follows: TGTGCCTGGAGTGGGTTTAGCGGTGGCGAGCAGTACTTC. Full variable domain (outside the CDR3, taken from reference TRBV30 and TRBJ2-7): SQTIHQWPATLVQPVGSPLSLECTVEGTSNPNLYWYRQAAGRGLQLLFYSVGIGQISSEVPQNLSASRPQDRQFILSSKKLLLSDSGFYLCAWSGFSGGEQYFGPGTRLTVT.

The rearrangement joins TRBV7-2 to TRBJ1-2, with 7 bases aligning to TRBD1. Per germline, CDR1 SGHTA and CDR2 FQGNSA. The V gene end was trimmed by 6 bases and the J gene end by 9 bases; junction bases not matched to a gene: 7. The CDR3 has 12 residues. The CDR3 is CASSRDSGRYTF. The DNA of the CDR3 is TGTGCCAGCAGTAGGGACAGTGGGCGCTACACCTTC.

The V and J genes are TRBV29-1 and TRBJ1-2; 8 nucleotides match TRBD1. Unmatched junction bases numbered 13, after V lost 6 bases and J lost 7 bases. The CDR3 is made up of 14 amino acids. Per germline, CDR1 SQVTM and CDR2 ANQGSEA. The CDR3: CSVGNHGRGLGYTF. The CDR3 coding sequence is TGCAGCGTCGGAAACCACGGCAGGGGGCTTGGCTACACCTTC.

This clone was seen a single time. This chain links TRBV11-1 with TRBJ2-1, with 8 bases that match TRBD2. The junction had 3 bases not matched to a gene; V was cut back by 1 base and J by 4 bases. This CDR3 is 15 amino acids long. Germline V gene data show CDR1 as SGHAT and CDR2 as FQDESV (reference sequence). This CDR3 reads CASSLEGGGYNEQFF. CDR3 bases: TGTGCCAGCAGCTTAGAAGGCGGGGGGTACAATGAGCAGTTCTTC.

This clone was picked up a small number of times. The genes are TRBV30 and TRBJ1-3, with 7 positions matching TRBD1. The CDR3 spans 15 residues. Germline V gene lookup returns CDR1 GTSNPN and CDR2 SVGIG (reference sequence). The trim removed 2 bases at V and 0 bases at J, leaving 4 bases unmatched. The CDR3 protein is CAWSRDSGSGNTIYF. The DNA of the CDR3 is TGTGCCTGGAGTCGGGACAGCGGCTCTGGAAACACCATATATTTT.

This chain links TRBV7-8 with TRBJ2-7, with 9 bases fitting TRBD1. With 5 bases clipped from V and 7 bases from J, the junction kept 9 bases outside the gene matches. This CDR3 region has 14 residues. CDR1 and CDR2 (germline): SGHVS, FQNEAQ. The CDR3 DNA reads as TGTGCCAGCAGCCGTCGGACAGGGGATGGTGAGCAGTACTTC. Its translation: CASSRRTGDGEQYF.

J is TRBJ1-2 and V is TRBV9; maybe TRBD1 (6 bases). Germline CDR1 is SGDLS and CDR2 is YYNGEE. Trimming shortened V by 0 bases and J by 4 bases, and 13 bases separated the two germline ends. The CDR3 spans 15 residues. For the CDR3, the DNA is TGTGCCAGCAGCGTAGAGGCAGGGGCAGGCTATGGCTACACCTTC. It is translated as CASSVEAGAGYGYTF. The variable domain in full, with the rest retrieved from reference TRBV9 and TRBJ1-2, is DSGVTQTPKHLITATGQRVTLRCSPRSGDLSVYWYQQSLDQGLQFLIQYYNGEERAKGNILERFSAQQFPDLHSELNLSSLELGDSALYFCASSVEAGAGYGYTFGSGTRLTVV.

This chain uses TRBV15 with TRBJ2-5; 16 bases agree with TRBD2. The CDR3 runs to 14 residues. Germline loops: CDR1 LNHNV, CDR2 YYDKDF (reference sequence). Germline trimming cut 9 bases from V and 6 bases from J; bases unmatched to any gene: 4. DNA for the CDR3: TGTGCCACAGGGACTAGCGGGGGGGTAAAGACCCAGTACTTC. Residues: CATGTSGGVKTQYF. The full variable domain, completed using reference TRBV15 and TRBJ2-5, is DAMVIQNPRYQVTQFGKPVTLSCSQTLNHNVMYWYQQKSSQAPKLLFHYYDKDFNNEADTPDNFQSRRPNTSFCFLDIRSPGLGDTAMYLCATGTSGGVKTQYFGPGTRLLVL.